This paragraph covers one T cell receptor beta chain sequence. The antigen remains undetermined. This sample is drawn from a study of cytomegalovirus exposure and HLA in healthy donors. The CDR3 runs 16 residues. Germline CDR1 SEHNR, CDR2 FQNEAQ (reference sequence). Trimming shortened V by 6 bases and J by 0 bases, and 15 bases separated the two germline ends. Both 60 Vbeta primers and 13 Jbeta primers went into the PCR. The method was immunoSEQ multiplex PCR; TCRdb's version includes in-frame clones alone and lacks a portion of them. Of under 200,000 clones in the sample, 82% were seen once. Study-wide findings and caveats: Presence/absence analyses assumed roughly uniform sequencing depth across donors, which may not hold. The study reported that TCR beta sequences accurately predicted HLA-A and HLA-B alleles in most subjects. Later findings reportedly placed an Asian-associated ancestry cluster below the approximately 620-donor mean for N-insertions.

Sequenced: PBMCs. The receptor comes from a girl aged 5-17 years in good health and CMV-seropositive. V is TRBV7-9 and J is TRBJ1-3; D unclear. In nucleotides, the CDR3 is TGTGCCAGCAGATCGGGAGGTTTAATCTCTGGAAACACCATATATTTT. This encodes CASRSGGLISGNTIYF.